These T cell receptor beta chains were read from a single sample in a study of OX40 agonist ivuxolimab in advanced cancers. Produced via immunoSEQ multiplex PCR; TCRdb's table is partial and in-frame only. The table has roughly 20,000 clones, under 85% seen once. This specimen consisted of CD4+ or CD8+ T cells sorted from blood, obtained in a trial of the OX40 agonist ivuxolimab. The source of these receptors is an adult with an advanced solid tumor such as melanoma, head and neck, liver or kidney cancer. The CDR3 runs from the conserved cysteine through the conserved F or W. The order of the fields is J gene, D gene, clone size, V gene, CDR3 DNA, CDR3 protein. The D gene is left open where the match is weak. Clone size appears in some rows only: once, few, many, or a class for an expanded clone.

TRBJ2-3	.	.	TRBV5-1	TGCGCCAGCAGCTTGAAGTTCGGGACTCGAGATACGCAGTATTTT	CASSLKFGTRDTQYF
TRBJ1-4	TRBD1	.	TRBV11-2	TGTGCCAGCAGCTCCCCCCGTGAGACAGGGGCTCATCAAGAAAAACTGTTTTTT	CASSSPRETGAHQEKLFF
TRBJ1-2	.	few	TRBV4-2	TGTGCCAGCAGCCGGGGCCTGGGCGGTAACTATGGCTACACCTTC	CASSRGLGGNYGYTF
TRBJ1-1	.	.	TRBV5-8	TGTGCCAGCAGCCTCCAGGGTGGGGGGGCCCAGGACACTGAAGCTTTCTTT	CASSLQGGGAQDTEAFF
TRBJ1-1	.	.	TRBV30	TGTGCCTGGACCTTGGGAACAGGGAACACTGAAGCTTTCTTT	CAWTLGTGNTEAFF
TRBJ2-3	.	.	TRBV19	TGTGCCAGTAGTATAGATGGAGGATACTTAGATACGCAGTATTTT	CASSIDGGYLDTQYF
TRBJ1-4	TRBD1	.	TRBV28	TGTGCCAGCAGTTCGCGGACAGGGGTCGGTGAAAAACTGTTTTTT	CASSSRTGVGEKLFF
TRBJ2-5	.	once	TRBV25-1	TGTGCCAGCAGTGACAGGGTGCAGGAGACCCAGTACTTC	CASSDRVQETQYF
TRBJ1-6	.	.	TRBV18	TGTGCCAGCTTTTACGGGGGAAATTCACCCCTCCACTTT	CASFYGGNSPLHF
TRBJ1-5	.	.	TRBV30	TGTGCCTGGAGAGGGCGGGGAAATAGCAATCAGCCCCAGCATTTT	CAWRGRGNSNQPQHF
TRBJ2-3	TRBD1	.	TRBV5-6	TGTGCCAGCAGCTTAGGGACAGGCCTCAGCACAGATACGCAGTATTTT	CASSLGTGLSTDTQYF
TRBJ2-1	TRBD2	few	TRBV19	TGTGCCAGTAGACCACTAGCGGGAGGGCTAGAGCAGTTCTTC	CASRPLAGGLEQFF
TRBJ2-2	.	few	TRBV19	TGTGCCAGTAGTGCAACCGGGGAGCTGTTTTTT	CASSATGELFF
TRBJ2-5	TRBD1	.	TRBV4-1	TGCGCCAGCAGCAGACCCGGGGACAGCCGGTTGGAAGAGACCCAGTACTTC	CASSRPGDSRLEETQYF
TRBJ1-5	.	.	TRBV5-5	TGTGCCAGCAGCTTCCTATGGGGCAATCAGCCCCAGCATTTT	CASSFLWGNQPQHF
TRBJ2-7	TRBD2	once	TRBV30	TGTGCCTGGGATAGCGGGGGGGCGCACGAGCAGTACTTC	CAWDSGGAHEQYF
TRBJ2-1	TRBD1	.	TRBV28	TGTGCCAGCAGCCCACCCCGATCAGGGGGCGTATTTGGTGAGCAGTTCTTC	CASSPPRSGGVFGEQFF
TRBJ2-5	.	once	TRBV5-1	TGCGCCAGCAGCCCGGGGGAACAAGAGACCCAGTACTTC	CASSPGEQETQYF
TRBJ2-1	.	.	TRBV9	TGTGCCAGCAGCGACCGGGCGGGAAATGAGCAGTTCTTC	CASSDRAGNEQFF
TRBJ2-2	TRBD2	few	TRBV18	TGTGCCAGCTCACCAGGGCTAGCGGGAGTCGGAGCCGGGGAGCTGTTTTTT	CASSPGLAGVGAGELFF
TRBJ2-5	.	once	TRBV11-1	TGTGCCAGCAGCTTAACCGGGACCTCCCAAGAGACCCAGTACTTC	CASSLTGTSQETQYF
TRBJ1-2	TRBD1	.	TRBV30	TGTGCCTGGAGTTTCGGGGGACAGGGGAGCTATGGCTACACCTTC	CAWSFGGQGSYGYTF
TRBJ1-2	TRBD1	.	TRBV30	TGTGCCTGGGGAGGGACAGCTCGACCCCCCGGCTACACCTTC	CAWGGTARPPGYTF
TRBJ1-1	.	.	TRBV6-6	TGTGCCAGCACGATAAGGGAGGGACACACTGAAGCTTTCTTT	CASTIREGHTEAFF
TRBJ2-1	TRBD2	.	TRBV11-2	TGTGCCAGCAGCCTTCGGACGGGGGGCAATGAGCAGTTCTTC	CASSLRTGGNEQFF
TRBJ2-3	TRBD2	.	TRBV2	TGTGCCAGCAGACGCGGGAGAGATACGCAGTATTTT	CASRRGRDTQYF
TRBJ1-5	TRBD1	.	TRBV28	TGTGCCAGCAGACAGGGGGCGACCGGCAATCAGCCCCAGCATTTT	CASRQGATGNQPQHF
TRBJ2-7	TRBD1	.	TRBV7-8	TGTGCCAGCGGAGGGACAGGGGAATCCGACGAGCAGTACTTC	CASGGTGESDEQYF
TRBJ2-5	TRBD1	.	TRBV7-9	TGTGCCAGCAGCTTTACCGGGACAGGGGGACAAGAGACCCAGTACTTC	CASSFTGTGGQETQYF
TRBJ2-1	.	.	TRBV28	TGTGCCAGCAGTTTAAGAGGCGATGAGCAGTTCTTC	CASSLRGDEQFF
TRBJ2-7	.	.	TRBV5-5	TGTGCCAGCAGTTACGGTAGCTCCTACGAGCAGTACTTC	CASSYGSSYEQYF
TRBJ1-3	.	once	TRBV11-2	TGTGCCAGCAGCCGTACAGGGAACTCTGGAAACACCATATATTTT	CASSRTGNSGNTIYF